A single sample is the source of the 16 T cell receptor beta chains below, sequenced in a study of T cell responses to AZD1222 COVID-19 vaccine (dated by TCRdb to about 2021). Library method: the immunoSEQ multiplex PCR assay. TCRdb took this table from immuneACCESS and kept in-frame rearrangements with V and J called. Such tables lack part of the clones; where checked against another copy, unresolved V genes explain under half of the gap, and the rest is unexplained. The sample table records approximately 150,000 clones; about 82% of these occur just once. Around 5% of the sample belongs to the ten largest clones. The time point tag for this specimen amounts to: about 28 days (+/-7) after the second vaccine dose. Specimen: peripheral blood, collected 28 days after the second AZD1222 dose. The receptors here all came from an adult who received the AZD1222 COVID-19 vaccine.

The chain links TRBV9 to TRBJ2-1; TRBD2 matches 10 bases. The germline V gene has CDR1 SGDLS and CDR2 YYNGEE. V trimming: 0 bases; J trimming: 9 bases; junction bases outside the gene matches: 9. The CDR3 extends over 16 amino acids. This CDR3 is CASSVAPGLATGEQFF. The CDR3 nucleotides are TGTGCCAGCAGCGTAGCACCGGGACTAGCGACCGGTGAGCAGTTCTTC.

V is TRBV3-1 (or the pseudogene TRBV3-2) and J is TRBJ1-2, with 8 positions matching TRBD1. Trimming took 5 bases from V and 8 from J; bases not matched to a gene: 7. CDR3 length: 13 residues. Germline CDR1 and CDR2: LGHDT and YNNKEL (reference sequence). The CDR3 DNA reads TGTGCCAGCAGCTGGGGACAGGCAACGGGCTACACCTTC. Its translation: CASSWGQATGYTF.

The chain employs TRBV10-2 and TRBJ2-1; 9 nucleotides line up with TRBD2. There are 14 residues in the CDR3. Trimming took 5 bases from V and 3 from J; bases not matched to a gene: 2. Germline V lookup: CDR1 WSHSY, CDR2 SAAADI. The CDR3 is CASSPSGIYNEQFF. The DNA of the CDR3 is TGCGCCAGCAGTCCTAGCGGGATCTACAATGAGCAGTTCTTC.

CDR3 loop: CASSQHAANNEQFF. The CDR3 DNA reads TGTGCCAGCAGCCAACACGCCGCTAACAATGAGCAGTTCTTC. The chain joins TRBV4-2 to TRBJ2-1; D is ambiguous. V lost 2 bases and J 5 bases, leaving 10 bases between the germline ends. The CDR3 runs to 14 residues. Germline assignment: CDR1 LGHNA and CDR2 YNFKEQ.

The J gene is TRBJ2-5, the V gene TRBV9, with 10 bases that match TRBD2. The trim removed 4 bases at V and 1 base at J, leaving 4 bases unmatched. Germline-derived CDR1 and CDR2 are SGDLS and YYNGEE. This CDR3 is 15 amino acids long. Written as DNA, the CDR3 is TGTGCCAGCAGCCCGCTAGCGGGGGCCCAAGAGACCCAGTACTTC. This sequence encodes CASSPLAGAQETQYF.

The gene calls are TRBV18 and TRBJ1-3, with unresolved D. The germline V and J ends were trimmed by 1 base and 3 bases, with 7 bases remaining between them. The CDR3 loop spans 14 amino acids. From germline, CDR1 is KGHSH and CDR2 LQKENI. CDR3 DNA sequence: TGTGCCAGCTCACCACTCCGGGATGGAAACACCATATATTTT. It translates to CASSPLRDGNTIYF.

The V call is TRBV5-8, the J call TRBJ2-1; 13 bases fit TRBD2. The V gene's germline CDR1 is SGHTS and CDR2 YDEGEE. J lost 3 bases, V lost 1 base, and 1 base had no gene match. This CDR3 contains 16 residues. CDR3 in amino acids: CASSLRLAGGYNEQFF. DNA of the CDR3: TGTGCCAGCAGCTTGAGACTAGCGGGAGGCTACAATGAGCAGTTCTTC.

This clone was found once. This chain joins TRBV28 and TRBJ1-4; TRBD1 might be the D (5 bases). CDR1 and CDR2 from the germline V gene are MDHEN and SYDVKM. V was shortened by 7 bases and J by 0 bases, with 12 bases between the two germline ends. This CDR3 has 15 residues. The CDR3 protein is CASKARGPTNEKLFF. In DNA form, the CDR3 reads TGTGCCAGCAAAGCGAGGGGCCCAACTAATGAAAAACTGTTTTTT.

The chain has TRBV6-5 and TRBJ1-5; D call uncertain. The CDR3 contains 14 residues. The V gene lost 6 bases and the J gene lost 6 bases, with 15 bases spanning the gap. Per germline, CDR1 MNHEY and CDR2 SVGAGI. The CDR3, as DNA: TGTGCCAGCAGCCCCTGGGGAATAGGTCAGCCCCAGCATTTT. Translating it yields CASSPWGIGQPQHF.

The chain is built from TRBV7-2 and TRBJ1-6, with D possibly matching TRBD1 (5 bases). The V end lost 1 base, the J end lost 9 bases, and 13 bases lay between the germline ends. The germline CDR1 and CDR2 sequences are SGHTA and FQGNSA. This CDR3 spans 15 amino acids. CDR3 region: CASSLGVRGFSPLHF. Here the CDR3 DNA reads TGTGCCAGCAGCTTAGGGGTGAGGGGATTTTCACCCCTCCACTTT.

This rearrangement joins TRBV6-5 to TRBJ1-6; unclear D gene. CDR3 length: 12 amino acids. Trimming took 6 bases from V and 10 from J, leaving 10 bases between them. Germline CDR1 and CDR2: MNHEY and SVGAGI. CDR3 coding DNA: TGTGCCAGCAGCCGAGCAGAATCACCCCTCCACTTT. This gives the protein CASSRAESPLHF.

This chain links TRBV5-4 with TRBJ1-2; the match to TRBD1 covers 8 bases. Trimming at V came to 3 bases and at J to 6 bases, leaving 7 bases not matched to a gene. Germline V gene sequence: CDR1 SGHNT, CDR2 YYREEE (reference sequence). The CDR3 has 14 residues. The CDR3 is CASSSRDRSNGYTF. The DNA for the CDR3 is TGTGCCAGCAGCTCGCGGGACAGGTCAAATGGCTACACCTTC.

V is TRBV30 and J is TRBJ1-3, with D unclear. The CDR3 is 12 amino acids. Germline CDR1 is GTSNPN and CDR2 is SVGIG (reference sequence). Trimming took 3 bases from V and 0 from J, leaving 3 bases between them. The CDR3 protein is CAWSRSGNTIYF. As DNA, the CDR3 is TGTGCCTGGAGCCGCTCTGGAAACACCATATATTTT. The complete variable domain, with remaining parts taken from reference TRBV30 and TRBJ1-3, reads SQTIHQWPATLVQPVGSPLSLECTVEGTSNPNLYWYRQAAGRGLQLLFYSVGIGQISSEVPQNLSASRPQDRQFILSSKKLLLSDSGFYLCAWSRSGNTIYFGEGSWLTVV.

The chain is built from TRBV5-4 and TRBJ1-2, with 11 bases fitting TRBD1. CDR3 length: 13 amino acids. The germline V gene has CDR1 SGHNT and CDR2 YYREEE (reference sequence). V lost 4 bases and J lost 7; bases outside the gene matches: 3. The CDR3 region is CASSEDRGLGYTF. For the CDR3, the DNA is TGTGCCAGCAGCGAGGACAGGGGGCTTGGCTACACCTTC.

The chain carries TRBV6-5 and TRBJ1-6; 7 positions agree with TRBD1. Germline V CDR1 and CDR2: MNHEY, SVGAGI. J was trimmed by 10 bases and V by 5 bases; bases with no gene match: 8. This CDR3 region has 14 residues. CDR3 protein: CASSPRQGGSPLHF. CDR3 DNA sequence: TGTGCCAGCAGTCCTAGACAGGGTGGGTCACCCCTCCACTTT.

The J gene is TRBJ1-2, the V gene TRBV4-1; weak D call: TRBD1 (6 bases). This CDR3 comprises 12 residues. Germline V gene data show CDR1 as MGHRA and CDR2 as YSYEKL. V was clipped by 4 bases and J by 8 bases, with 11 bases between them. The CDR3 DNA follows: TGCGCCAGCAGCCTCGGACAGAGGGGCTACACCTTC. Translated: CASSLGQRGYTF.